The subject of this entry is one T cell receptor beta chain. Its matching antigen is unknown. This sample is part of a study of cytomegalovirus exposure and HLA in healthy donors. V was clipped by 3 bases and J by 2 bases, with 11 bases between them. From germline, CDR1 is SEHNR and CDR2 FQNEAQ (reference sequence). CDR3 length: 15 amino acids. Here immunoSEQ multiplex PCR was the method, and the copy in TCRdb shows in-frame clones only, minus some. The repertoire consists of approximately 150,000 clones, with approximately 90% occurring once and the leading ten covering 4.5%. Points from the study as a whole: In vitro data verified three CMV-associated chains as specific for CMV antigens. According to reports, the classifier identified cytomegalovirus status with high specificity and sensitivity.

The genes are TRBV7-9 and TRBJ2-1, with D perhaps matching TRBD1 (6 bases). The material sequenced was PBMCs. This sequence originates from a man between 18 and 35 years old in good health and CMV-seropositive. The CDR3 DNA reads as TGTGCCAGCAGCTTTCGACAGGCAGCCTACAATGAGCAGTTCTTC. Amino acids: CASSFRQAAYNEQFF. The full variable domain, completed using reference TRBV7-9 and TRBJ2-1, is DTGVSQNPRHKITKRGQNVTFRCDPISEHNRLYWYRQTLGQGPEFLTYFQNEAQLEKSRLLSDRFSAERPKGSFSTLEIQRTEQGDSAMYLCASSFRQAAYNEQFFGPGTRLTVL.